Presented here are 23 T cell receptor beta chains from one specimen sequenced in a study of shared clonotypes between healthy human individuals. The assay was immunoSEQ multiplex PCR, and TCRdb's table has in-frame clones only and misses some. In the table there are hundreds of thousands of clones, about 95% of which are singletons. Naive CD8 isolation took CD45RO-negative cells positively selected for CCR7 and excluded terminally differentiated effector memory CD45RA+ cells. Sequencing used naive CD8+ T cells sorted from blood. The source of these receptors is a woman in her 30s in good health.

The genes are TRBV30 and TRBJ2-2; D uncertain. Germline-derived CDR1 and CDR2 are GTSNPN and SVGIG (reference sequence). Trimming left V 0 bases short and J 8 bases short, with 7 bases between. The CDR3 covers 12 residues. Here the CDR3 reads CAWSVLGGELFF. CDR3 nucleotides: TGTGCCTGGAGTGTCCTGGGGGGGGAGCTGTTTTTT.

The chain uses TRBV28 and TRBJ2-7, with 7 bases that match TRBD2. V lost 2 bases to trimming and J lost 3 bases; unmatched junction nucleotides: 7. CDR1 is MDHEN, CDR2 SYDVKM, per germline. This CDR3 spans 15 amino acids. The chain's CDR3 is CASSLKTSPLYEQYF. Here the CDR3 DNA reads TGTGCCAGCAGTTTAAAGACTAGCCCCCTCTACGAGCAGTACTTC. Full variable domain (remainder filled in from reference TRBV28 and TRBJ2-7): DVKVTQSSRYLVKRTGEKVFLECVQDMDHENMFWYRQDPGLGLRLIYFSYDVKMKEKGDIPEGYSVSREKKERFSLILESASTNQTSMYLCASSLKTSPLYEQYFGPGTRLTVT.

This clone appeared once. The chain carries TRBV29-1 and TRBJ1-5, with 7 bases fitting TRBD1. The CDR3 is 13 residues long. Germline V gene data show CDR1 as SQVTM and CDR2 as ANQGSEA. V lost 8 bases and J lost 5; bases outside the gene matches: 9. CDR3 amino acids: CSTQTGRDQPQHF. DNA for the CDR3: TGCAGCACCCAGACAGGGAGGGATCAGCCCCAGCATTTT.

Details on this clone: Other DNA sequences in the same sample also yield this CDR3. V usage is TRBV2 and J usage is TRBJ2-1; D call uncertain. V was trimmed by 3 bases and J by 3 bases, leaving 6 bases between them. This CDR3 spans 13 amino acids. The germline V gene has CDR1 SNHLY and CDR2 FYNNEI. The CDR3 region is CASSDGYYNEQFF. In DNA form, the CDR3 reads TGTGCCAGCAGTGACGGCTACTACAATGAGCAGTTCTTC.

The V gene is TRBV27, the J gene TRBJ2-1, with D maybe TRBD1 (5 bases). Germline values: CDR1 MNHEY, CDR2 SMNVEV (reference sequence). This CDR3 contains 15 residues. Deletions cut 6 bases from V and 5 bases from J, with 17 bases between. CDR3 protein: CASSPRTPMDNEQFF. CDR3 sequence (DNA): TGTGCCAGCAGCCCACGGACACCAATGGACAATGAGCAGTTCTTC.

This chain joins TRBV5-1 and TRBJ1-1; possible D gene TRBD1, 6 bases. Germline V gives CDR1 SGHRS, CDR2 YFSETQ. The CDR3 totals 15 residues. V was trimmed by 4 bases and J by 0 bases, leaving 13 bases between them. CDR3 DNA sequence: TGCGCCAGCAGCCCGAAACAGGGTTTGAACACTGAAGCTTTCTTT. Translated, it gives CASSPKQGLNTEAFF.

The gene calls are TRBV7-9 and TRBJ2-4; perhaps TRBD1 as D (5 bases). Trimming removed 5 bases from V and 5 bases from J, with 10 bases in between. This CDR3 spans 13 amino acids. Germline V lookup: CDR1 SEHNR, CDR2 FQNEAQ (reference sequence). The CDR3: CASSPGMENIQYF. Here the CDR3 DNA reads TGTGCCAGCAGCCCAGGGATGGAAAACATTCAGTACTTC.

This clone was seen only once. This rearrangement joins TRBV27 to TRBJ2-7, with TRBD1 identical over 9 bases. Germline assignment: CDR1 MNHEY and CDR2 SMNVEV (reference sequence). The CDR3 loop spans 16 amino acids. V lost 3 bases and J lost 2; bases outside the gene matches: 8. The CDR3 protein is CASSFSAGQGAYEQYF. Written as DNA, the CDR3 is TGTGCCAGCAGTTTTTCCGCGGGACAGGGTGCCTACGAGCAGTACTTC.

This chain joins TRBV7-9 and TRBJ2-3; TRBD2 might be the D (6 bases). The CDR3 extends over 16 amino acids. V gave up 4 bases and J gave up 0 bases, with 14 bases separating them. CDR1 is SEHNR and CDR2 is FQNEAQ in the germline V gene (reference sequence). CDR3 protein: CASSYGGGISTDTQYF. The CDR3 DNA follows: TGTGCCAGCAGCTACGGGGGTGGCATCAGCACAGATACGCAGTATTTT.

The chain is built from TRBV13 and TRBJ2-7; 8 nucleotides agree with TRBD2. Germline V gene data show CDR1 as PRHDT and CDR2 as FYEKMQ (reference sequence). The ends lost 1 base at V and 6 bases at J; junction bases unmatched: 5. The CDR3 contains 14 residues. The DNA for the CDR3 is TGTGCCAGCAGCTTAGCGGGAGGGCCTGGCGAGCAGTACTTC. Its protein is CASSLAGGPGEQYF. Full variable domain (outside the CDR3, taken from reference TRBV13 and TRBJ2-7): AAGVIQSPRHLIKEKRETATLKCYPIPRHDTVYWYQQGPGQDPQFLISFYEKMQSDKGSIPDRFSAQQFSDYHSELNMSSLELGDSALYFCASSLAGGPGEQYFGPGTRLTVT.

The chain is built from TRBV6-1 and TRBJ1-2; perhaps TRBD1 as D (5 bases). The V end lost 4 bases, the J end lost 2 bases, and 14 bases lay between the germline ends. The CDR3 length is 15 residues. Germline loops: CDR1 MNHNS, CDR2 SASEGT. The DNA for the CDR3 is TGTGCCAGCAGTGTTAGGGGAATGGGCAACTATGGCTACACCTTC. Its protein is CASSVRGMGNYGYTF.

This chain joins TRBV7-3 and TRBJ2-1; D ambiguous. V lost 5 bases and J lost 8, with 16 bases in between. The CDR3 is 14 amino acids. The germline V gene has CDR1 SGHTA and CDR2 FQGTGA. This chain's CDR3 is CASSASGYGDEQFF. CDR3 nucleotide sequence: TGTGCCAGCAGCGCCTCGGGTTACGGTGATGAGCAGTTCTTC.

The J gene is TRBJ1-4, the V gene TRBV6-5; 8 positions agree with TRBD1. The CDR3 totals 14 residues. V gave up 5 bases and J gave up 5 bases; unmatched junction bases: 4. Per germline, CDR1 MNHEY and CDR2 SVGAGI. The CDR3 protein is CASSPGTGNEKLFF. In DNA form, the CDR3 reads TGTGCCAGCAGTCCCGGGACAGGCAATGAAAAACTGTTTTTT.

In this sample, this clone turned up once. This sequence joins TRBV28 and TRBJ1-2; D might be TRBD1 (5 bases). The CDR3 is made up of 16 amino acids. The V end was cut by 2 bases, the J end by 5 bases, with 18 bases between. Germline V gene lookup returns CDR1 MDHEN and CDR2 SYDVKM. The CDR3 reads CASSLGTLDGRYGYTF. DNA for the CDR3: TGTGCCAGCAGTTTAGGGACCTTGGACGGACGGTATGGCTACACCTTC.

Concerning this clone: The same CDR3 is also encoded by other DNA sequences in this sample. The CDR3 loop is CASSLTDYNEQFF. The CDR3 DNA sequence: TGTGCCAGCAGTTTAACAGATTACAATGAGCAGTTCTTC. The chain recombines TRBV27 with TRBJ2-1; D is unresolved. Trimming removed 2 bases from V and 4 bases from J, with 6 bases in between. This CDR3 has 13 amino acids. Germline V gene lookup returns CDR1 MNHEY and CDR2 SMNVEV (reference sequence).

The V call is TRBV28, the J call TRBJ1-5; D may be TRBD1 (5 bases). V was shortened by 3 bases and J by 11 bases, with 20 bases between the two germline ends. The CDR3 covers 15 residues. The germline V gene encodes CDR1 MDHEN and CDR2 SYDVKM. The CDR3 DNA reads TGTGCCAGCAGTTTTAGCGGGGGGTCCCTCCCGGCCCAGCATTTT. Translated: CASSFSGGSLPAQHF. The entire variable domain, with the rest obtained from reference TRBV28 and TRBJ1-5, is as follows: DVKVTQSSRYLVKRTGEKVFLECVQDMDHENMFWYRQDPGLGLRLIYFSYDVKMKEKGDIPEGYSVSREKKERFSLILESASTNQTSMYLCASSFSGGSLPAQHFGDGTRLSIL.

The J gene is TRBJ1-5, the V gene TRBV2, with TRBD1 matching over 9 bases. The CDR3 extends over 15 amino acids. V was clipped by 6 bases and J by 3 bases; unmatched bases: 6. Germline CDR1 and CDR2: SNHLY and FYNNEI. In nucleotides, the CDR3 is TGTGCCAGCAGCGTGACAGGGGGGATCAATCAGCCCCAGCATTTT. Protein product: CASSVTGGINQPQHF.

This chain's CDR3 is CASSLEASLEAFF. The CDR3 DNA reads as TGTGCCAGCAGCTTGGAGGCCAGCCTTGAAGCTTTCTTT. The chain is built from TRBV5-6 and TRBJ1-1; no clear D. Trimming shortened V by 0 bases and J by 7 bases, and 10 bases separated the two germline ends. The CDR3 is 13 residues long. CDR1 and CDR2 from the germline V gene are SGHDT and YYEEEE.

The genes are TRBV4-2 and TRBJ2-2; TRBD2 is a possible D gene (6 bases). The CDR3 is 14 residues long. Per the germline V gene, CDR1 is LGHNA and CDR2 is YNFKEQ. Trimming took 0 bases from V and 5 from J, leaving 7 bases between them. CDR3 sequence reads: CASSQEDYTGELFF. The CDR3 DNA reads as TGTGCCAGCAGCCAAGAGGACTATACCGGGGAGCTGTTTTTT.

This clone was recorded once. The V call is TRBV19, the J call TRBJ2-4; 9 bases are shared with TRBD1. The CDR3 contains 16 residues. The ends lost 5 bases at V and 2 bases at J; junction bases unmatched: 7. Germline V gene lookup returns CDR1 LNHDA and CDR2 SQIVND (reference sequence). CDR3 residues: CASSARDRDPKNIQYF. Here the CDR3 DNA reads TGTGCCAGTAGTGCCCGGGACAGGGACCCCAAAAACATTCAGTACTTC.

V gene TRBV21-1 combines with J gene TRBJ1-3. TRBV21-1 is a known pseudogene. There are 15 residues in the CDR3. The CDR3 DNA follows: TGTGCCAGCAGCGGCCGACTCGTCTCTGGAAACACCATATATTTT. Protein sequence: CASSGRLVSGNTIYF.

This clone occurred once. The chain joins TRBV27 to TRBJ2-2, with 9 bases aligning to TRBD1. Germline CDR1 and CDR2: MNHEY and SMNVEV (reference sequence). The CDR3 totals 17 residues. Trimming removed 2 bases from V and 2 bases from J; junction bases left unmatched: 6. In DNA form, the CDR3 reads TGTGCCAGCAGTTTAACCCACAGGGGGCTCAACACCGGGGAGCTGTTTTTT. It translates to CASSLTHRGLNTGELFF.

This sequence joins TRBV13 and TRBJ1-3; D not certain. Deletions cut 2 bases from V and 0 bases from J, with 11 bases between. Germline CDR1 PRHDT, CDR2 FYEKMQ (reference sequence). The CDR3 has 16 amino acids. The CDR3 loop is CASSLFGISSGNTIYF. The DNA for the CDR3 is TGTGCCAGCAGCTTATTTGGGATTAGCTCTGGAAACACCATATATTTT.